The subject of this entry is one T cell receptor beta chain. The target antigen is unknown. This sample is drawn from a study of cytotoxic CD8 clonotypes in ibrutinib-treated CLL. Assay used: immunoSEQ multiplex PCR; TCRdb lists only in-frame clones, some missing. Here the sample spans some 70,000 clones, just over 90% being singletons. Study-wide results and caveats: Public clonotypes, rarely seen, contracted or held steady on treatment. Clonality climbed at ibrutinib response, then dropped toward baseline at progression. Baseline-level clonality went beyond age-matched healthy donors and moved in step with circulating CD8+ T-cell counts.

The V gene's germline CDR1 is MDHEN and CDR2 SYDVKM. The CDR3 length is 11 residues. Trimming removed 7 bases from V and 7 bases from J, with 7 bases in between. This TCR was sampled from a human donor with chronic lymphocytic leukemia. Specimen: PBMCs, collected after 12 months of ibrutinib treatment. This sequence joins TRBV28 and TRBJ1-4; no clear D. CDR3 amino acids: CASNSGEKLFF. The CDR3 nucleotides read TGTGCCAGCAACAGTGGTGAAAAACTGTTTTTT. Supplemented by reference TRBV28 and TRBJ1-4, the full variable domain reads DVKVTQSSRYLVKRTGEKVFLECVQDMDHENMFWYRQDPGLGLRLIYFSYDVKMKEKGDIPEGYSVSREKKERFSLILESASTNQTSMYLCASNSGEKLFFGSGTQLSVL.